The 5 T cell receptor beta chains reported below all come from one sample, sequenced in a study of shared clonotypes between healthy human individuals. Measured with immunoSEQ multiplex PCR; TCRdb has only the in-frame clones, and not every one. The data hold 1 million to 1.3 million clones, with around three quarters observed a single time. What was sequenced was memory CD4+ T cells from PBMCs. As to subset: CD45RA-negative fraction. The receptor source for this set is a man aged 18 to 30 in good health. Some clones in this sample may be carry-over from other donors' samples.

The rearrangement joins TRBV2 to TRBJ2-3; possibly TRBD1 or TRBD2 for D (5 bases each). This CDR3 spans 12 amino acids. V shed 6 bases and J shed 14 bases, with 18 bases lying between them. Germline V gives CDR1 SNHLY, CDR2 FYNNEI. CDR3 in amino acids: CASSEYRDPRYF. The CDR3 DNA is TGTGCCAGCAGCGAGTACCGGGACCCTCGGTATTTT. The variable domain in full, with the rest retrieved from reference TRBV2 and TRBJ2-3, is EPEVTQTPSHQVTQMGQEVILRCVPISNHLYFYWYRQILGQKVEFLVSFYNNEISEKSEIFDDQFSVERPDGSNFTLKIRSTKLEDSAMYFCASSEYRDPRYFGPGTRLTVL.

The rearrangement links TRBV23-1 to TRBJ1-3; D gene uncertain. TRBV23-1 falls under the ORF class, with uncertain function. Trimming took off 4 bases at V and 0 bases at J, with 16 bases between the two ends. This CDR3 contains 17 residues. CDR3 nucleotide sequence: TGCGCCAGCAGTCCCTCGGGGTTCCAGAGCTCTGGAAACACCATATATTTT. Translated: CASSPSGFQSSGNTIYF.

CDR3 sequence (DNA): TGCGCCAGCAGCCAACTACAGGGGGCTGGCACTGAAGCTTTCTTT. Its protein product is CASSQLQGAGTEAFF. The rearrangement joins TRBV4-1 to TRBJ1-1; 9 bases fit TRBD1. CDR1 is MGHRA and CDR2 is YSYEKL in the germline V gene. This CDR3 contains 15 residues. V was clipped by 2 bases and J by 4 bases; unmatched bases: 5.

CDR3 loop: CASRSGSVTDTQYF. The CDR3 bases are TGTGCCAGCAGGAGCGGGAGTGTCACAGATACGCAGTATTTT. This chain links TRBV28 with TRBJ2-3, with 8 bases identical to TRBD2. The CDR3 extends over 14 amino acids. V shed 6 bases and J 2 bases; nucleotides not matched to a gene: 4. Per the germline V gene, CDR1 is MDHEN and CDR2 is SYDVKM.

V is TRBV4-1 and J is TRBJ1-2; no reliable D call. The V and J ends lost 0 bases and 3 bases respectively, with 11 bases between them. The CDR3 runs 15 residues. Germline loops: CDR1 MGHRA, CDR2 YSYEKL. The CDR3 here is CASSQEGNGYYGYTF. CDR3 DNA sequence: TGCGCCAGCAGCCAAGAGGGTAACGGTTACTATGGCTACACCTTC.